This T cell receptor (beta chain) was captured in a study of blood T cell repertoires in COVID-19. Study-wide context: Acute-phase and convalescent COVID-19 samples originated in the United States, Italy and Spain. T cells, B-cell-depleted T cells, or PBMCs supplied cDNA or gDNA.

The trim removed 0 bases at V and 6 bases at J, leaving 3 bases unmatched. The CDR3 totals 15 residues. Germline CDR1 LNHNV, CDR2 YYDKDF (reference sequence). Authors' analysis steps: Estimated nucleated cell counts came from reference gene primer amplification. The table came from immunoSEQ multiplex PCR; TCRdb's copy has only in-frame clones and leaves some out. That table supplies the V and J calls and clone size; D and trimming were determined from the DNA. The sample has about 97,000 clones, 60% to 80% seen once. The chain combines TRBV15 with TRBJ2-4; TRBD1 matches at 9 bases. This sequence was found in a man in his fifties or sixties with active or convalescent COVID-19. The specimen sequenced was peripheral blood. The CDR3 is CATSRDGGQGNIQYF. CDR3 coding DNA: TGTGCCACCAGCAGAGATGGGGGACAGGGAAACATTCAGTACTTC.